This T cell receptor (beta chain) emerged from a study of post-analysis software for immune sequencing data. About the study: The courses of disease that were included comprised relapsing-remitting, secondary progressive and progressive-relapsing multiple sclerosis.

The V gene lost 3 bases and the J gene lost 5 bases, with 10 bases spanning the gap. The CDR3 contains 13 residues. Per germline, CDR1 MGHRA and CDR2 YSYEKL. General observations from the study: Roughly 5 TRBV segments occurring more often in patients than controls included TRBV5-6, TRBV5-1 and TRBV20-1. Same-batch samples co-clustered strongly by F measure.

The TCR beta cDNA libraries contained unique molecular identifiers. Approximately 0.5 million cDNA molecules were recovered from an input of 1 to 10 million T cells. Using its own MiXCR run on the PCR reads, TCRdb lists one record per CDR3 protein. The sample consists of about 620,000 distinct CDR3 sequences, roughly 40% of them appearing once. Of note for this clonotype: Its specificity is not known.

The sample was blood. The rearrangement uses TRBV4-1 and TRBJ1-2; D gene unclear. The receptor's source is a girl between 5 and 17 years old with multiple sclerosis. The CDR3 sequence: CASSQALEYGYTF. The CDR3 bases are TGCGCCAGCAGCCAGGCTTTGGAGTATGGCTACACCTTC.